This T cell receptor (beta chain) is drawn from a study of T cells in Graves' hyperthyroidism and ophthalmopathy. From RNA transcripts, TCR beta CDR3 regions were amplified. The primer set for the first-round RT-PCR of the TCR CDR3 was HTBI. TCRdb fed the multiplex PCR reads into MiXCR, producing one record per CDR3 protein. The sample contains some 490,000 distinct CDR3 sequences, about 20% of which appear only once. This clonotype was observed a handful of times. Trimming pared 3 bases from V and 2 bases from J, leaving 11 bases between. The CDR3 is 15 amino acids. Germline CDR1 and CDR2: SGHTA and FQGTGA.

This sequence originates from a woman aged 70-85 years with Graves' ophthalmopathy. The V gene is TRBV7-3, the J gene TRBJ2-1; a possible D gene is TRBD2 (5 bases). Sequenced sample: blood. The CDR3 here is CASSLGGPTYNEQFF. In DNA, the CDR3 is TGTGCCAGCAGCTTGGGCGGGCCTACCTACAATGAGCAGTTCTTC.